This entry lists 20 T cell receptor beta chains sequenced from one sample in a study of blood T cells in healthy people across ages. Together with a sample-barcoded 5' primer, a J-beta primer mix was included in a second PCR lasting about 6 to 11 cycles. TCRdb redid the calling of the 5' RACE reads with MiXCR, one entry per CDR3 protein. Of approximately 850,000 distinct CDR3 sequences detected, under 55% appear once; the ten largest clones hold roughly a fifth. Sequenced: blood. All receptors come from a man between 60 and 70 years old in good health.

The chain joins TRBV6-1 to TRBJ2-5; D call uncertain. Trimming shortened V by 1 base and J by 1 base, and 10 bases separated the two germline ends. Germline V CDR1 and CDR2: MNHNS, SASEGT. The CDR3 extends over 15 amino acids. CDR3 DNA sequence: TGTGCCAGCAGTGAAGTTGTGAGCTCCCAAGAGACCCAGTACTTC. Its translation: CASSEVVSSQETQYF.

V is TRBV20-1 and J is TRBJ2-7; possible D gene TRBD1, 6 bases. Germline CDR1 is DFQATT and CDR2 is SNEGSKA (reference sequence). The CDR3 covers 15 residues. V lost 3 bases to trimming and J lost 3 bases, with 18 bases between them. As DNA, the CDR3 is TGCAGTGCTAGTAAAGTTCAGGGGCAACACTACGAGCAGTACTTC. The encoded protein is CSASKVQGQHYEQYF.

In this sample, this clonotype turned up many times. The chain employs TRBV7-2 and TRBJ2-5; no clear D gene. CDR3 length equals 12 residues. The germline CDR1 and CDR2 sequences are SGHTA and FQGNSA. Between the trimmed V and J ends, which lost 3 bases and 2 bases, there was a span of 4 bases. CDR3 nucleotides: TGTGCCAGCAGCTTGAGGCAAGAGACCCAGTACTTC. Its protein product is CASSLRQETQYF.

This clonotype was seen only a few times. The chain combines TRBV7-6 with TRBJ2-1; D tentatively reads TRBD1 or TRBD2 (7 bases each). The CDR3 totals 16 residues. Looked up from germline, CDR1 is SGHVS and CDR2 is FNYEAQ. Trimming removed 5 bases at V and 8 bases at J, with 22 bases between. In DNA, the CDR3 is TGTGCCAGCAGCCCCCGCTTGACAGGGACTATGGATGAGCAGTTCTTC. This encodes CASSPRLTGTMDEQFF.

V usage is TRBV6-2 or TRBV6-3 and J usage is TRBJ1-1; perhaps TRBD1 as D (6 bases). CDR1 MNHEY and CDR2 SVGEGT come from the germline V gene. This CDR3 is 15 amino acids long. V gave up 6 bases and J gave up 5 bases, with 19 bases separating them. In nucleotides, the CDR3 is TGTGCCAGCAGCCCTATCCGGGGGCAAGGTACTGAAGCTTTCTTT. Translating it yields CASSPIRGQGTEAFF.

V usage is TRBV5-1 and J usage is TRBJ2-2, with no clear D. Trimming pared 7 bases from V and 3 bases from J, leaving 10 bases between. This CDR3 has 13 amino acids. CDR1 is SGHRS and CDR2 is YFSETQ in the germline V gene. The CDR3 sequence: CASAAQDTGELFF. The CDR3 DNA follows: TGCGCCAGCGCCGCGCAGGACACCGGGGAGCTGTTTTTT.

This clonotype was counted a few times. This chain joins TRBV6-5 and TRBJ2-3; D ambiguous. The germline V and J ends were trimmed by 6 bases and 3 bases, with 10 bases remaining between them. Per the germline V gene, CDR1 is MNHEY and CDR2 is SVGAGI. This CDR3 spans 13 amino acids. CDR3 region: CASRKDGTDTQYF. The CDR3 DNA sequence: TGTGCCAGCAGAAAAGACGGAACAGATACGCAGTATTTT.

In its sample, this clonotype ranks as medium-sized. The genes are TRBV6-5 and TRBJ1-6; D is perhaps TRBD1 (5 bases). V shed 1 base and J shed 7 bases, with 14 bases lying between them. Germline CDR1 and CDR2: MNHEY and SVGAGI. The CDR3 is made up of 16 amino acids. Written as DNA, the CDR3 is TGTGCCAGCAGTTACTATGGGCGGGGGACCAATTCACCCCTCCACTTT. Translating it yields CASSYYGRGTNSPLHF.

The chain is built from TRBV14 and TRBJ1-2; no reliable D call. Trimming left V 4 bases short and J 2 bases short, with 11 bases between. The CDR3 extends over 14 amino acids. Per germline, CDR1 SGHDN and CDR2 FVKESK. The DNA for the CDR3 is TGTGCCAGCAGCCCGAAACAGATCAACTATGGCTACACCTTC. Protein product: CASSPKQINYGYTF.

This clonotype showed up just a few times. The rearrangement links TRBV4-3 to TRBJ2-1, with 7 bases identical to TRBD1. This CDR3 region has 16 residues. Germline CDR1 and CDR2: LGHNA and YSLEER. Trimming took 3 bases from V and 5 from J; bases not matched to a gene: 10. The CDR3: CASSQSPGQTNNEQFF. The CDR3 DNA follows: TGCGCCAGCAGCCAGTCACCGGGACAGACAAACAATGAGCAGTTCTTC.

The V gene is TRBV7-2, the J gene TRBJ1-2, with 7 bases lining up with TRBD1. Trimming at V came to 5 bases and at J to 8 bases, leaving 8 bases not matched to a gene. This CDR3 region has 13 residues. CDR1 is SGHTA, CDR2 FQGNSA, per germline. The CDR3 DNA reads as TGTGCCAGCAGCCTCCGGGACAGTCGGGGCTACACCTTC. Encoded protein: CASSLRDSRGYTF. Variable domain in full (rest from reference TRBV7-2 and TRBJ1-2): GAGVSQSPSNKVTEKGKDVELRCDPISGHTALYWYRQSLGQGLEFLIYFQGNSAPDKSGLPSDRFSAERTGGSVSTLTIQRTQQEDSAVYLCASSLRDSRGYTFGSGTRLTVV.

The chain is built from TRBV6-1 and TRBJ2-1; perhaps D is TRBD1 or TRBD2 (6 bases each). V lost 6 bases and J 9 bases, leaving 15 bases between the germline ends. This CDR3 comprises 13 residues. Germline CDR1 and CDR2: MNHNS and SASEGT. CDR3 sequence (DNA): TGTGCCAGCAGGGACGAAGGGGGGTCTGAGCAGTTCTTC. Encoded protein: CASRDEGGSEQFF.

As to this clonotype: This could be a read error, since a much larger clone is one nucleotide away. The genes are TRBV20-1 and TRBJ2-1; TRBD2 agrees at 9 bases. This CDR3 has 16 residues. CDR1 and CDR2 (germline): DFQATT, SNEGSKA (reference sequence). The CDR3 nucleotides are TGCAGTGCTAGTAGCGGGGGTCGAAAAAGCTACAATAAGCAGTTCTTC. Its translation is CSASSGGRKSYNKQFF.

This clonotype was picked up a small number of times. The rearrangement uses TRBV20-1 and TRBJ2-7; D might be TRBD2 (6 bases). The CDR3 has 12 amino acids. Germline V CDR1 and CDR2: DFQATT, SNEGSKA (reference sequence). V lost 4 bases and J 3 bases, leaving 10 bases between the germline ends. The CDR3 DNA is TGCAGTGCTATTGTGGGAGGCTACGAGCAGTACTTC. It encodes CSAIVGGYEQYF.

The V and J genes are TRBV10-1 and TRBJ2-3; 7 bases are shared with TRBD1. The CDR3 covers 13 residues. In germline, CDR1 is WNHNN, CDR2 SYGVQD (reference sequence). With V trimmed by 2 bases and J by 9 bases, 5 bases remained unmatched. CDR3 sequence (DNA): TGCGCCAGCAGTGAGGACAGGGAGAACACGCAGTATTTT. Its protein product is CASSEDRENTQYF.

Only one count was recorded for this clonotype. V gene TRBV6-5 combines with J gene TRBJ2-7, with TRBD1 identical over 10 bases. The germline V gene encodes CDR1 MNHEY and CDR2 SVGAGI. The V gene end was trimmed by 10 bases and the J gene end by 3 bases; junction bases not matched to a gene: 6. The CDR3 covers 13 residues. CDR3 residues: CATTGDRGYEQYF. The CDR3 nucleotides are TGTGCCACCACGGGGGACAGGGGCTACGAGCAGTACTTC.

The CDR3 sequence: CASSESSGTKYEQYF. CDR3 nucleotides: TGCGCCAGCAGTGAGTCGTCGGGAACGAAGTACGAGCAGTACTTC. This chain connects TRBV10-1 to TRBJ2-7; a weak D match, TRBD2 (5 bases). The ends were cut back, 0 bases at V and 4 bases at J, with 13 bases in the middle. Germline V CDR1 and CDR2: WNHNN, SYGVQD (reference sequence). CDR3 size: 15 residues.

This clonotype was counted a few times. J is TRBJ2-1 and V is TRBV20-1; tentatively, D is TRBD2 (5 bases). This CDR3 is built from 11 residues. Germline CDR1 is DFQATT and CDR2 is SNEGSKA (reference sequence). Trimming took 6 bases from V and 12 from J, leaving 15 bases between them. The CDR3 loop reads CSAKIPGGQFF. The CDR3 DNA sequence: TGCAGTGCAAAGATACCCGGAGGGCAGTTCTTC.

This CDR3 reads CASSQTQDTQYF. The CDR3 DNA follows: TGTGCCAGCAGCCAGACGCAGGATACGCAGTATTTT. J is TRBJ2-3 and V is TRBV9; D is uncertain. This CDR3 comprises 12 residues. Germline lookup yields CDR1 SGDLS and CDR2 YYNGEE. The V and J ends lost 4 bases and 6 bases respectively, with 9 bases between them.

This rearrangement joins TRBV5-1 to TRBJ2-7, with TRBD1 matching 8 bases. This CDR3 region has 16 residues. Losses at the gene ends were 0 bases for V and 5 bases for J; bases not matched to a gene: 10. Germline V gene sequence: CDR1 SGHRS, CDR2 YFSETQ. This CDR3 is CASSLAPQGAFDEQYF. CDR3 nucleotides: TGCGCCAGCAGCTTGGCCCCCCAGGGGGCTTTCGACGAGCAGTACTTC.